This T cell receptor (beta chain) was documented in a study of cytomegalovirus exposure and HLA in healthy donors (dated by TCRdb to the late 2010s). Background for the entire study: An earlier analysis of roughly 570 of the donors reported 276 Gb of sequence data and 90 million to 120 million unique TCR beta sequences obtained from 150 million to 200 million T cells. High-throughput TCR immunosequencing, statistical association of individual TCRs with disease status, and machine learning were combined to predict cytomegalovirus infection status. Among the roughly 410 genotyped donors, under 90% belonged to the genetic ancestry cluster associated with self-reported Caucasian donors. The number of donors typed differed by locus, with 629-630 for A, B, C, DRB1 and DQB1, roughly 520 for DQA1, under 610 for DPA1, and 400 to 490 for DPB1. Genome-wide SNP genotypes for about 55% of the roughly 670 donors were used in a later genetic analysis, which treated that subset as a discovery cohort. To decide whether each TCR beta V gene segment behaved as functional or pseudogenic, an earlier analysis of 587 of the donors relied on high-throughput TCR beta sequencing. Around 320 gigabases of sequencing data and approximately 85 million unique TCR sequences were included in an early release covering 550 to 650 HLA-typed donors. A few DR-DQ haplotypes were treated as single units for association and clustering because of strong linkage in the cohort. A later analysis re-analyzed previously published TCR beta repertoires from 666 donors and added high-resolution HLA genotyping to study TCR occurrence patterns. Among approximately 370 genotyped donors of the cohort, an average of around 250,000 unique TCR beta nucleotide sequences was sequenced per donor, of which roughly 18% were non-productive. Every discovery cohort repertoire had been produced on one sequencing platform. HLA typing covered class I and class II loci at four-digit resolution. In the later analysis, no new phenotypic data were used to find candidate immune exposures; instead, reliance was placed on TCR beta sequences and their occurrence across donors. The T cell repertoires of roughly 660 subjects were profiled by immunosequencing and related to cytomegalovirus serostatus. In addition to the first cohort of 666 subjects, a separate validation cohort of approximately 130 different subjects was used. The study was designed to test whether signatures of past pathogen exposure could be identified by cataloging public T cell receptors. Donor age, sex, ethnicity and CMV serostatus were compiled alongside the repertoire data. What the study reported, not specific to this receptor: Most TCR sequences were seen in very few donors, while some public TCRs were found in many individuals. According to a later analysis, most CMV-associated TCR beta chains appeared to be HLA-restricted, and the HLA associations seemed to be driven largely by CMV exposure. Assigning TCR associations to individual alleles was difficult when HLA alleles, especially DR and DQ, strongly co-occurred. A further reported finding was that TCR beta sequences accurately predicted the HLA-A and HLA-B alleles for most subjects in the first cohort. The authors suggested that the approach could potentially be generalized to other disease states and immunological phenotypes. Specific HLA alleles were associated with 15,000 to 20,000 TCR beta sequences at a false discovery rate of 0.05 in a later analysis. Immune exposure information for the cohort was limited to CMV serostatus. Sequencing depth was assumed to be roughly uniform across donors in the presence/absence analyses, though that assumption may not hold. In a later analysis, several top co-occurrence clusters were reported to appear linked to parvovirus B19, influenza, CMV and Epstein-Barr virus. The study gave a list of 150 to 200 TCR beta chains associated with cytomegalovirus. In an earlier analysis of more than 450 of the donors, most TCR beta V segments were observed in productive rearrangements about 87% or about 30% of the time, broadly matching IMGT annotations. In a later analysis, HLA-associated TCR beta chains showed more clonal expansion and lower generation probabilities than non-associated chains that were equally common. Linkage disequilibrium might explain the correlated functional status among segregating V segments, but an unknown experimental factor could not be excluded. A later genetic analysis associated a missense DCLRE1C variant with V-gene and J-gene trimming of TCR beta chains, and an independent cohort replicated the association. Only TCR beta chains were sequenced in this cohort, and the absence of alpha or paired-chain data limited detectable features. The classifier was reported to diagnose cytomegalovirus status with high specificity and sensitivity in both the original and validation cohorts. A few of the identified cytomegalovirus-associated TCR beta chains were confirmed in vitro to be specific for cytomegalovirus antigens. Compared with the approximately 720-donor mean, donors in an Asian-associated ancestry cluster had fewer N-insertions in productive TCRs, according to a later genetic analysis. According to a later analysis, TCR association rates differed among HLA loci, with DRB1 alleles showing the most associated TCRs and HLA-C alleles showing the fewest. The earlier analysis of some 560 of the donors excluded roughly 17 rarely observed V segments, including chromosome 9 orphons, because counts were too low. HLA typing was unavailable for some donors at each locus, so association tests used only the typed subset. Some IMGT-functional V segments, including TRBV6-2 and TRBV6-3, could not be told apart with the 87-base-pair reads, so those segments were excluded. A cluster of highly shared sequence variants was judged likely to represent a technical artifact of the sequencing pipeline.

V is pruned by 2 bases and J by 7 bases, leaving 9 bases of the junction without a gene match. As encoded in the germline V gene, CDR1 is MRHNA while CDR2 is SNTAGT. The CDR3 numbers 16 residues from cysteine through phenylalanine. The sequence is cut down to CDR3 DNA, 48 bases in frame from base 1. Library prep was done by the immunoSEQ multiplex PCR assay. For the multiplex PCR, a mixture combining 60 forward primers for TCR Vbeta segments and 13 reverse primers for TCR Jbeta segments was used. The CDR3 region of rearranged TCR beta genes was amplified from genomic DNA with a multiplex PCR assay. The Illumina HiSeq System was used to sequence the amplified TCR beta libraries as 87-base-pair reads. The original methods were these. A later analysis tallied roughly 78 million unique TCR beta chains across the 666 repertoires, and some 10 million of those chains were shared by two or more donors. Raw reads were error-corrected and collapsed into unique sequences with a nearest-neighbor algorithm that merged closely related sequences to remove PCR and sequencing errors. To assign V, D and J gene segments, CDR3 sequences were aligned to IMGT reference sequences. Each retained sequence needed at least a six-nucleotide match to both a V gene segment and a J gene segment. A rearrangement counted as productive if the CDR3 had no stop codons and remained in frame with V and J, and every other rearrangement counted as non-productive. CDR3 was defined according to IMGT convention as the region running from the second conserved V-encoded cysteine to the conserved J-encoded phenylalanine. In an earlier analysis of around 570 of the donors, sequences lacking an unambiguous match to a single V gene segment were excluded. An earlier analysis of 550 to 650 of the donors classified V segments as functional when productive rearrangements were above 56.7% and as segregating when the standard deviation between donors was above 5%. To diagnose cytomegalovirus status from the catalog of TCR beta chain sequences, a statistical classification framework was built. V and J gene assignment, in a later analysis, came from comparing TCR nucleotide sequences with IMGT/GENE-DB human TR gene sequences. Using the TCRdist pipeline, a later analysis assigned CDR3 sequences along with most-parsimonious VDJ recombination scenarios. In a later analysis, each TCR beta chain was defined by its CDR3 amino acid sequence together with its V-gene family, and reads lacking a unique V-gene family were excluded. As a way to deal with suspected cross-contamination and a sequencing artifact, a later analysis dropped 500 to 700 nucleotide sequences that were highly shared and had low generation probability. For each public chain, a later analysis derived a clonal expansion index from normalized ranks of inferred template counts within each repertoire. A later analysis computed generation probabilities with a VDJ recombination model fitted to out-of-frame rearrangements, and checked the results against IGoR. Hypergeometric tests were used in a later analysis to score TCR-TCR, TCR-HLA and TCR-CMV co-occurrence, with a repertoire-size bias correction applied to the TCR pairs. False discovery rates were estimated in a later analysis by permuting HLA or CMV assignments 20 times. A later analysis grouped co-occurring TCRs with DBSCAN, adding TCRdist sequence similarity when clustering within HLA-allele-positive subsets. Repertoires with fewer than 30,000 or more than 120,000 public chains, plus five repertoires with anomalous nucleotide sharing, were excluded from co-occurrence clustering. Drawn from immuneACCESS, this table holds only the in-frame rearrangements with V and J called that TCRdb kept. Clones are partly lost; checked studies trace under half to an unresolved V gene and leave the rest unexplained. V and J calls and clone size are copied from that table; D and trimming were computed from the DNA. The sample yields approximately 150,000 clones; over 70% were counted once. The top ten clonotypes cover 2.5% to 3.5% of the sample.

A remark on this clone: This clone's antigen is unknown. No per-base quality is available; no much larger clone lies one base away.

The cohort comprised fewer than 700 healthy bone marrow donors. At the time of sampling, every cohort member was nominally healthy, though immune exposures that went unrecorded were likely present. The donor was CMV seronegative and belonged to the group of 352 seronegative cohort members. A peripheral blood sample was collected from each donor, and TCR beta sequencing was performed on peripheral blood mononuclear cells. The Qiagen DNeasy Blood Extraction Kit was used to extract genomic DNA from the blood cell samples. The sequencing sample was made of PBMCs. The sequence derives from a male donor in good health and CMV-seronegative. The chain is encoded by TRBV6-4 joined to TRBJ2-2; the junction holds 8 bases that match TRBD1. The CDR3 in this case is CASSDRGRGRVGELFF. In nucleotide form, the sequence is TGTGCCAGCAGTGACCGCGGCAGGGGGCGCGTCGGGGAGCTGTTTTTT.